This is a list of T cell receptor beta chains from one sample in a study of control samples from healthy donors and cancer patients. Assay: immunoSEQ multiplex PCR; the TCRdb copy retains only in-frame clones and omits some. The repertoire holds about 17,000 clones, with roughly nine tenths as singletons. Specimen: PBMCs. These receptors were obtained from a man aged 55 to 70 with head and neck cancer. The CDR3 runs from the conserved cysteine through the conserved F or W. The D gene is left open where the match is weak. Size is stated for part of the rows, as once, few or many counts, or as a class when the clone is expanded.

TRBV5-1	TRBJ2-1	-	TRBD1	CASSPRTGRVYNEQFF	TGCGCCAGCAGCCCACGGACAGGGCGAGTCTACAATGAGCAGTTCTTC
TRBV27	TRBJ1-1	once	-	CASSDDTPNTEAFF	TGTGCCAGCAGCGACGACACCCCGAACACTGAAGCTTTCTTT
TRBV5-6	TRBJ2-7	-	-	CASSLLSYEQYF	TGTGCCAGCAGCCTACTCTCCTACGAGCAGTACTTC
TRBV5-1	TRBJ1-3	-	-	CASSPEPGGVGNTIYF	TGCGCCAGCAGCCCCGAACCGGGGGGGGTAGGAAACACCATATATTTT
TRBV5-1	TRBJ2-1	-	-	CASSWDSMNEQFF	TGCGCCAGCAGCTGGGACTCCATGAATGAGCAGTTCTTC
TRBV6-5	TRBJ1-2	few	TRBD1	CASNFRDRGGYTF	TGTGCCAGTAATTTTCGGGACAGGGGTGGCTACACCTTC
TRBV10-1	TRBJ1-5	-	TRBD1	CATRDRQNQPQHF	TGCGCCACCCGGGACAGACAAAATCAGCCCCAGCATTTT
TRBV11-2	TRBJ1-2	-	-	CASNPGGSGSAYGYTF	TGTGCCAGCAACCCAGGAGGAAGCGGTTCGGCCTATGGCTACACCTTC
TRBV11-2	TRBJ2-2	-	-	CASSLGGAGELFF	TGTGCCAGCAGCTTAGGGGGGGCCGGGGAGCTGTTTTTT
TRBV5-1	TRBJ1-6	once	-	CASSWGEGNSPLHF	TGCGCCAGCAGCTGGGGGGAAGGGAATTCACCCCTCCACTTT
TRBV5-1	TRBJ2-3	-	-	CASSGLTGSSGFTDTQYF	TGCGCCAGCTCGGGTTTGACTGGAAGTAGCGGATTCACAGATACGCAGTATTTT
TRBV2	TRBJ2-5	-	-	CASSGEAVQETQYF	TGTGCCAGCAGTGGAGAGGCGGTCCAAGAGACCCAGTACTTC
TRBV5-6	TRBJ2-7	once	-	CASSLVTSYEQYF	TGTGCCAGCAGCTTGGTGACCTCCTACGAGCAGTACTTC
TRBV7-9	TRBJ1-1	-	-	CASSPGRYTEAFF	TGTGCCAGCAGCCCCGGACGGTACACTGAAGCTTTCTTT
TRBV19	TRBJ1-6	-	-	CASSIQGTDSPLHF	TGTGCCAGTAGTATCCAGGGGACGGATTCACCCCTCCACTTT
TRBV11-1	TRBJ2-2	-	-	CASSRMRENTGELFF	TGTGCCAGCAGCCGCATGCGGGAGAACACCGGGGAGCTGTTTTTT